These 28 T cell receptor beta chains were sequenced from one sample in a study of CD8+ T cells in alopecia areata. The treatment was: oral pan-JAK inhibitor, 5-10 mg twice daily. Sequencing templates came from extracted RNA that was reverse transcribed into cDNA. Assay used: immunoSEQ multiplex PCR; TCRdb lists only in-frame clones, some missing. The table shows 150,000 or so clones, with 50% to 70% occurring only once. Source: CD4+ T cells sorted from blood, taken at week 4, from a patient treated with tofacitinib. Receptors originate from a human donor with alopecia areata.

The CDR3 sequence: CASSLGMGNEQFF. The DNA for the CDR3 is TGTGCCAGCAGCTTAGGGATGGGGAATGAGCAGTTCTTC. This chain connects TRBV7-2 to TRBJ2-1; D gene uncertain. The CDR3 sequence is 13 residues long. Per the germline V gene, CDR1 is SGHTA and CDR2 is FQGNSA. Trimming took 1 base from V and 7 from J, leaving 8 bases between them.

V usage is TRBV30 and J usage is TRBJ1-6; D is ambiguous. CDR3 size: 13 residues. Trimming removed 3 bases at V and 7 bases at J, with 10 bases between. Per the germline V gene, CDR1 is GTSNPN and CDR2 is SVGIG (reference sequence). The CDR3 nucleotides are TGTGCCTGGAGCGGCGGGATAAATTCACCCCTCCACTTT. The encoded protein is CAWSGGINSPLHF.

This sequence joins TRBV2 and TRBJ2-4; 7 bases match TRBD1. Trimming cost V 8 bases and J 3 bases; bases outside gene matches: 13. This CDR3 has 16 residues. Germline V gene data show CDR1 as SNHLY and CDR2 as FYNNEI. The CDR3 DNA reads TGTGCCAGCGTCCGTTCAGGGGGAATAGACAAAAACATTCAGTACTTC. Translating gives CASVRSGGIDKNIQYF.

The V gene is TRBV5-1, the J gene TRBJ2-5; tentative D call: TRBD2 (6 bases). V was clipped by 0 bases and J by 2 bases, with 11 bases between them. The V gene's germline CDR1 is SGHRS and CDR2 YFSETQ. CDR3 length: 15 amino acids. CDR3 bases: TGCGCCAGCAGCTTGGATGGGACTTCGCAAGAGACCCAGTACTTC. Translated, it gives CASSLDGTSQETQYF.

The chain has TRBV30 and TRBJ1-1; D gene uncertain. CDR1 and CDR2 from the germline V gene are GTSNPN and SVGIG (reference sequence). The CDR3 totals 12 residues. V dropped 4 bases and J dropped 6 bases, with 12 bases sitting between them. The CDR3, as DNA: TGTGCCTGGACAGGTCGGGCCTCTGAAGCTTTCTTT. Translation: CAWTGRASEAFF.

The chain couples TRBV2 to TRBJ2-5; the D is unclear. The CDR3 contains 11 residues. CDR1 and CDR2 (germline): SNHLY, FYNNEI. Trimming removed 6 bases at V and 4 bases at J, with 6 bases between. CDR3 loop: CASRVGETQYF. CDR3 bases: TGTGCCAGCAGAGTGGGAGAGACCCAGTACTTC.

The V gene is TRBV30, the J gene TRBJ2-2; D possibly corresponds to TRBD1 (6 bases). The V end was cut by 1 base, the J end by 7 bases, with 16 bases between. CDR3 length: 15 residues. Per the germline V gene, CDR1 is GTSNPN and CDR2 is SVGIG (reference sequence). CDR3 loop: CAWSAEQGLVGELFF. The CDR3 nucleotides read TGTGCCTGGAGTGCGGAACAGGGCTTGGTCGGGGAGCTGTTTTTT.

This clone was detected a few times. This sequence joins TRBV5-6 and TRBJ2-5; TRBD1 aligns across 7 bases. Trimming at V came to 3 bases and at J to 4 bases, leaving 6 bases not matched to a gene. CDR1 and CDR2 from the germline V gene are SGHDT and YYEEEE. This CDR3 contains 14 residues. The CDR3 sequence is CASSSPTGIETQYF. For the CDR3, the DNA is TGTGCCAGCAGCTCCCCGACAGGGATAGAGACCCAGTACTTC.

Details on this clone: Other DNA sequences of this sample code for an identical CDR3. The rearrangement links TRBV30 to TRBJ1-1, with D unresolved. CDR1 GTSNPN and CDR2 SVGIG come from the germline V gene (reference sequence). The CDR3 is 13 residues long. Deletions cut 3 bases from V and 1 base from J, with 9 bases between. CDR3 in DNA: TGTGCCTGGAGCGAACACGGGAACACTGAAGCTTTCTTT. Translation gives CAWSEHGNTEAFF.

This clone turned up a few times. The chain links TRBV30 to TRBJ1-2; D call uncertain. Germline V gives CDR1 GTSNPN, CDR2 SVGIG (reference sequence). The ends were cut back, 7 bases at V and 3 bases at J, with 15 bases in the middle. This CDR3 spans 13 amino acids. The chain's CDR3 is CASPRSTYYGYTF. The CDR3 DNA follows: TGTGCCTCACCACGGAGCACATACTATGGCTACACCTTC. Full variable domain (outside the CDR3, taken from reference TRBV30 and TRBJ1-2): SQTIHQWPATLVQPVGSPLSLECTVEGTSNPNLYWYRQAAGRGLQLLFYSVGIGQISSEVPQNLSASRPQDRQFILSSKKLLLSDSGFYLCASPRSTYYGYTFGSGTRLTVV.

V usage is TRBV15 and J usage is TRBJ2-1, with TRBD1 matching over 7 bases. Trimming cost V 0 bases and J 3 bases; bases outside gene matches: 2. Per the germline V gene, CDR1 is LNHNV and CDR2 is YYDKDF (reference sequence). The CDR3 runs 15 residues. The CDR3 sequence is CATSREGTDYNEQFF. Written as DNA, the CDR3 is TGTGCCACCAGCAGAGAGGGGACAGACTACAATGAGCAGTTCTTC.

Written as DNA, the CDR3 is TGTGCCAGCAGCACGTGGGGGCGGGGGACTTCCTACGAGCAGTACTTC. This sequence encodes CASSTWGRGTSYEQYF. The V and J genes are TRBV5-6 and TRBJ2-7; TRBD2 is a possible D gene (7 bases). Per germline, CDR1 SGHDT and CDR2 YYEEEE. CDR3 length: 16 residues. Trimming removed 4 bases at V and 1 base at J, with 18 bases between. Using reference TRBV5-6 and TRBJ2-7 for the parts outside the CDR3, the full variable domain is DAGVTQSPTHLIKTRGQQVTLRCSPKSGHDTVSWYQQALGQGPQFIFQYYEEEERQRGNFPDRFSGHQFPNYSSELNVNALLLGDSALYLCASSTWGRGTSYEQYFGPGTRLTVT.

This clone has just a few counts. V gene TRBV29-1 combines with J gene TRBJ1-2, with no clear D. Germline V CDR1 and CDR2: SQVTM, ANQGSEA. Trimming stripped 2 bases from V and 8 bases from J, with 12 bases between. The CDR3 sequence is 12 residues long. CDR3 nucleotide sequence: TGCAGCGTTGAAATACAATCGTGGGGCTACACCTTC. Its protein is CSVEIQSWGYTF.

The chain has TRBV14 and TRBJ2-5; D is uncertain. Germline loops: CDR1 SGHDN, CDR2 FVKESK. Trimming cost V 1 base and J 4 bases, with 4 bases left between them. This CDR3 is 12 amino acids long. CDR3 loop: CASSQVRETQYF. In nucleotides, the CDR3 is TGTGCCAGCAGCCAAGTGAGAGAGACCCAGTACTTC.

This clone was seen a handful of times. The chain carries TRBV9 and TRBJ1-1, with TRBD1 as a possible D gene (5 bases). In germline, CDR1 is SGDLS, CDR2 YYNGEE. The CDR3 sequence is 15 residues long. Trimming shortened V by 4 bases and J by 0 bases, and 13 bases separated the two germline ends. The CDR3: CASSPWTPMNTEAFF. The CDR3 DNA reads TGTGCCAGCAGCCCGTGGACACCCATGAACACTGAAGCTTTCTTT.

The chain is built from TRBV30 and TRBJ2-7, with TRBD1 matching over 7 bases. This CDR3 region has 12 residues. CDR1 is GTSNPN and CDR2 is SVGIG in the germline V gene (reference sequence). The junction had 2 bases not matched to a gene; V was cut back by 1 base and J by 5 bases. CDR3 sequence reads: CAWSGGGHEQYF. The CDR3 nucleotides are TGTGCCTGGAGTGGAGGGGGCCACGAGCAGTACTTC.

The rearrangement uses TRBV5-4 and TRBJ1-1; 8 nucleotides align to TRBD1. The J segment lost 5 bases and the V segment lost 5 bases, leaving 8 bases of the junction unmatched. The germline V gene has CDR1 SGHNT and CDR2 YYREEE (reference sequence). This CDR3 spans 14 amino acids. The CDR3 is CASRTRTGSTEAFF. Written as DNA, the CDR3 is TGTGCCAGCAGAACCCGGACAGGGTCGACTGAAGCTTTCTTT. Combining the CDR3 with reference TRBV5-4 and TRBJ1-1 gives the whole variable domain ETGVTQSPTHLIKTRGQQVTLRCSSQSGHNTVSWYQQALGQGPQFIFQYYREEENGRGNFPPRFSGLQFPNYSSELNVNALELDDSALYLCASRTRTGSTEAFFGQGTRLTVV.

The V and J genes are TRBV7-9 and TRBJ1-6, with TRBD1 matching 9 bases. Losses at the gene ends were 2 bases for V and 7 bases for J; bases not matched to a gene: 3. The CDR3 contains 15 residues. From germline, CDR1 is SEHNR and CDR2 FQNEAQ (reference sequence). The CDR3 region has the DNA TGTGCCAGCAGCTTACACGGGACAGGGAATTCACCCCTCCACTTT. It yields the protein CASSLHGTGNSPLHF.

This CDR3 reads CASSNLDRGRQETQYF. The CDR3 DNA follows: TGCGCCAGCAGCAACTTAGACAGGGGTCGCCAAGAGACCCAGTACTTC. The chain combines TRBV5-1 with TRBJ2-5; 8 nucleotides line up with TRBD1. CDR1 is SGHRS and CDR2 is YFSETQ in the germline V gene. The ends lost 4 bases at V and 1 base at J; junction bases unmatched: 9. The CDR3 is 16 amino acids.

For the CDR3, the DNA is TGTGCCTGGAGTACGGACTACGAGCAGTACTTC. This encodes CAWSTDYEQYF. J is TRBJ2-7 and V is TRBV30; no clear D. This CDR3 region has 11 residues. The germline V gene has CDR1 GTSNPN and CDR2 SVGIG (reference sequence). The V and J ends lost 2 bases and 3 bases respectively, with 5 bases between them.

The chain joins TRBV18 to TRBJ1-1; D remains unclear. Between the trimmed V and J ends, which lost 3 bases and 3 bases, there was a span of 11 bases. Germline CDR1 is KGHSH and CDR2 is LQKENI. The CDR3 sequence is 14 residues long. CDR3 amino acids: CASSPGRWDTEAFF. The DNA of the CDR3 is TGTGCCAGCTCACCGGGGAGGTGGGACACTGAAGCTTTCTTT.

This rearrangement joins TRBV4-2 to TRBJ2-5; D not certain. Trimming removed 1 base from V and 4 bases from J, with 10 bases in between. Germline CDR1 reads LGHNA; CDR2 reads YNFKEQ. This CDR3 is 14 amino acids long. The CDR3 spells CASSQGSRTETQYF. CDR3 coding DNA: TGTGCCAGCAGCCAAGGTTCTAGAACAGAGACCCAGTACTTC.

The chain recombines TRBV30 with TRBJ1-6; D not resolved. Germline CDR1 GTSNPN, CDR2 SVGIG (reference sequence). This CDR3 region has 13 residues. Trimming shortened V by 2 bases and J by 8 bases, and 10 bases separated the two germline ends. The chain's CDR3 is CAWSMSGDSPLHF. Written as DNA, the CDR3 is TGTGCCTGGAGTATGTCGGGAGATTCACCCCTCCACTTT.

This clone was seen more than once but under ten times. J is TRBJ1-2 and V is TRBV11-2; 9 bases align to TRBD1. Germline V gene sequence: CDR1 SGHAT, CDR2 FQNNGV. With 0 bases clipped from V and 4 bases from J, the junction kept 9 bases outside the gene matches. The CDR3 contains 17 residues. The CDR3 sequence: CASSLDHTGGIPYGYTF. The CDR3 region has the DNA TGTGCCAGCAGCTTAGATCATACAGGGGGCATCCCCTATGGCTACACCTTC.

The V and J genes are TRBV2 and TRBJ1-5; D uncertain. The germline V and J ends were trimmed by 7 bases and 4 bases, with 14 bases remaining between them. The CDR3 is made up of 14 amino acids. From germline, CDR1 is SNHLY and CDR2 FYNNEI. In nucleotides, the CDR3 is TGTGCCAGCACCCGCCAGGATAGGAATCAGCCCCAGCATTTT. Translation: CASTRQDRNQPQHF.

This clone has just a few counts. The chain links TRBV29-1 to TRBJ2-3; TRBD1 might be the D (6 bases). The CDR3 spans 15 residues. The V gene lost 1 base and the J gene lost 2 bases, with 13 bases spanning the gap. Germline V gives CDR1 SQVTM, CDR2 ANQGSEA. The CDR3 reads CSVEGPQGSTDTQYF. The CDR3 DNA follows: TGCAGCGTTGAAGGGCCACAGGGATCCACAGATACGCAGTATTTT.

This chain joins TRBV30 and TRBJ1-6; D is uncertain. This CDR3 has 15 amino acids. Trimming removed 3 bases from V and 1 base from J, with 10 bases in between. In germline, CDR1 is GTSNPN, CDR2 SVGIG (reference sequence). The CDR3 DNA follows: TGTGCCTGGAGATTGATGGAGTCCTATAATTCACCCCTCCACTTT. Protein sequence: CAWRLMESYNSPLHF.

V gene TRBV30 combines with J gene TRBJ2-7, with a possible D match to TRBD1 (5 bases). This CDR3 comprises 14 residues. The V end lost 0 bases, the J end lost 2 bases, and 11 bases lay between the germline ends. Germline loops: CDR1 GTSNPN, CDR2 SVGIG (reference sequence). CDR3 in amino acids: CAWSVPQVPYEQYF. The DNA of the CDR3 is TGTGCCTGGAGTGTACCACAGGTCCCCTACGAGCAGTACTTC.